The clone carrying this TCR beta chain was recorded once. Antigen unknown. CD45RO-negative, CCR7-selected cells formed the naive CD8 fraction, which excluded terminally differentiated effector memory CD45RA+ cells. The data derive from a study of shared clonotypes between healthy human individuals. About the study: Ranging from 18 to 49 in age, donors were two women and three men. Study conclusions and caveats: Roughly 4.6% of naive CD4 clonotypes were common to a few donors.

Germline CDR1 reads ENHRY; CDR2 reads SYGVKD. V lost 3 bases to trimming and J lost 5 bases; unmatched junction nucleotides: 9. The CDR3 length is 17 residues. Clones were read by immunoSEQ multiplex PCR, and TCRdb kept only the in-frame ones, dropping some. The profile shows 550,000 to 650,000 clones, around 96% of them singletons. The J gene is TRBJ2-2, the V gene TRBV10-3; 10 bases are a match to TRBD2. The sample comprised naive CD8+ T cells sorted from blood. The TCR originated in a woman aged 25 to 39 in good health. CDR3 DNA: TGTGCCATCAGTGATAGGCTAGCGGGAGTATTTACCGGGGAGCTGTTTTTT. This encodes CAISDRLAGVFTGELFF.